This T cell receptor beta chain was observed in a study of cytomegalovirus exposure and HLA in healthy donors. Findings and limits, study-wide: Later analysis associated a missense DCLRE1C variant with TCR beta V- and J-gene trimming.

The CDR3 runs 15 residues. Looked up from germline, CDR1 is SGHNT and CDR2 is YYREEE (reference sequence). There were likely unrecorded immune exposures, though donors were nominally healthy when sampled. Amplification used 60 Vbeta primers and 13 Jbeta primers. Here immunoSEQ multiplex PCR was the method, and the copy in TCRdb shows in-frame clones only, minus some. The sample holds 150,000 to 200,000 clones, about 80% seen once. Turning to this clone: Its antigen is not known. A junction boundary mismatches the germline segment, possibly from a read error.

The sequence derives from a woman aged 40 to 50 in good health and CMV-seronegative. The sequenced material came from PBMCs. The chain combines TRBV5-4 with TRBJ2-7; 7 bases are a match to TRBD2. The CDR3: CASSPAAGTAYQQYF. CDR3 DNA sequence: TGTGCCAGCAGCCCGGCAGCGGGAACTGCCTACCAGCAGTACTTC.